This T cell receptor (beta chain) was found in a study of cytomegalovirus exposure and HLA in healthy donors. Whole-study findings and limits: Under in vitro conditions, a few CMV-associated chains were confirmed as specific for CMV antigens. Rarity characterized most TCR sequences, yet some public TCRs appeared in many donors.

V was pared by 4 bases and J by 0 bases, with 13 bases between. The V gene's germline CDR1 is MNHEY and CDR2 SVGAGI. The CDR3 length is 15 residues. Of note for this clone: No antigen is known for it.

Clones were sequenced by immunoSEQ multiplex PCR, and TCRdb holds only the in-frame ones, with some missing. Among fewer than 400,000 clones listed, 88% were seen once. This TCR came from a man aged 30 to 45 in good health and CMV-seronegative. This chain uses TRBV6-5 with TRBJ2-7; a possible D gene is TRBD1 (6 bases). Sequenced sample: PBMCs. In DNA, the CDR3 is TGTGCCAGCAGTTCCTCACAGGGACACTCCTACGAGCAGTACTTC. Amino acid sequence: CASSSSQGHSYEQYF.